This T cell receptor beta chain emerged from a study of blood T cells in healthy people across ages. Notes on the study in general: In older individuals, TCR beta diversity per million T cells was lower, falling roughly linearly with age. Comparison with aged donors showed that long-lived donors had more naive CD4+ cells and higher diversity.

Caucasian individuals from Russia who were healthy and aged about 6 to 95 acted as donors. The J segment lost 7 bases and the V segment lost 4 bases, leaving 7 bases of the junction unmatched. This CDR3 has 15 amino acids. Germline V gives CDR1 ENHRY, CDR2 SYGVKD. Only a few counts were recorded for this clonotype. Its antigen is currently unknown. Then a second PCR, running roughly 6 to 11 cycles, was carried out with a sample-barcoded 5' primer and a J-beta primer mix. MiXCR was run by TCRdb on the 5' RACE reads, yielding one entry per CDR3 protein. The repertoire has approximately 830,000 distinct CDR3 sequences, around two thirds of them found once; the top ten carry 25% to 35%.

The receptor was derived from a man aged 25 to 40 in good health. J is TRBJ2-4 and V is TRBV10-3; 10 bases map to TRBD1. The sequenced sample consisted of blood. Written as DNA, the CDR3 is TGTGCCATCAGTGGCGGACAGGGGGAGAGGAACATTCAGTACTTC. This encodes CAISGGQGERNIQYF.